These 20 T cell receptor beta chains came from one sample sequenced in a study of shared clonotypes between healthy human individuals. Only in-frame clones appear in the TCRdb table, and some are missing; sequencing was by immunoSEQ multiplex PCR. This repertoire shows 2 million to 3 million clones, 93% found once; its top ten account for approximately 0.37%. The sequenced sample was naive CD4+ T cells from PBMCs. Regarding subset: CD45RA+ positively selected. All receptors derive from a man younger than 35 in good health. Some clones in this sample may be carry-over from other donors' samples.

This clone has just a few counts. The gene calls are TRBV6-1 and TRBJ1-5; D remains ambiguous. This CDR3 spans 16 amino acids. CDR1 and CDR2 from the germline V gene are MNHNS and SASEGT. Trimming stripped 1 base from V and 6 bases from J, with 16 bases between. The CDR3: CASSEGRRASLQPQHF. The CDR3 nucleotides read TGTGCCAGCAGTGAAGGTCGTAGGGCTTCTCTTCAGCCCCAGCATTTT.

The rearrangement joins TRBV2 to TRBJ2-5, with 10 positions matching TRBD1. With 1 base clipped from V and 6 bases from J, the junction kept 2 bases outside the gene matches. This CDR3 is built from 14 residues. Germline CDR1 reads SNHLY; CDR2 reads FYNNEI. CDR3 DNA: TGTGCCAGCAGTGAAGGGACAGGGGGGCAGACCCAGTACTTC. The encoded protein is CASSEGTGGQTQYF. Based on the CDR3 plus reference TRBV2 and TRBJ2-5, the full variable domain is EPEVTQTPSHQVTQMGQEVILRCVPISNHLYFYWYRQILGQKVEFLVSFYNNEISEKSEIFDDQFSVERPDGSNFTLKIRSTKLEDSAMYFCASSEGTGGQTQYFGPGTRLLVL.

The chain joins TRBV20-1 to TRBJ2-7; D may be TRBD2 (6 bases). This CDR3 is 11 amino acids long. The germline CDR1 and CDR2 sequences are DFQATT and SNEGSKA (reference sequence). The CDR3 region has the DNA TGCAGCGCTGGACCGGCGGGGGAGCAGTACTTC. As protein: CSAGPAGEQYF.

This rearrangement joins TRBV27 to TRBJ1-2; 7 positions agree with TRBD1. This CDR3 is 17 amino acids long. The germline gives CDR1 MNHEY, CDR2 SMNVEV (reference sequence). J was trimmed by 6 bases and V by 0 bases; bases with no gene match: 13. CDR3 in DNA: TGTGCCAGCAGTTTATCCAAGGCTTCAGGGGGAGGGGATGGCTACACCTTC. As protein: CASSLSKASGGGDGYTF.

This clone was seen just once. The chain has TRBV10-3 and TRBJ1-2; D gene unclear. CDR3 length: 13 residues. V shed 8 bases and J shed 7 bases, with 17 bases lying between them. Germline-derived CDR1 and CDR2 are ENHRY and SYGVKD. The CDR3 region has the DNA TGTGCCATCCGCCGCGCGGAGCCGAGTGGCTACACCTTC. Protein sequence: CAIRRAEPSGYTF.

The chain is built from TRBV5-4 and TRBJ2-5; 8 bases fit TRBD2. Germline V gene lookup returns CDR1 SGHNT and CDR2 YYREEE (reference sequence). This CDR3 is 16 amino acids long. With V trimmed by 0 bases and J by 3 bases, 7 bases remained unmatched. CDR3 protein: CASSLAGGRKEETQYF. CDR3 bases: TGTGCCAGCAGCTTGGCGGGGGGGCGGAAAGAAGAGACCCAGTACTTC.

The J gene is TRBJ2-7, the V gene TRBV7-2, with 9 positions matching TRBD1. The J segment lost 4 bases and the V segment lost 5 bases, leaving 12 bases of the junction unmatched. This CDR3 comprises 16 residues. CDR1 is SGHTA and CDR2 is FQGNSA in the germline V gene. The CDR3 coding sequence is TGTGCCAGCAGCGGTCGCTCCGGGACAGGGACGTACGAGCAGTACTTC. Amino acid sequence: CASSGRSGTGTYEQYF.

The rearrangement uses TRBV7-8 and TRBJ1-2; D may be TRBD1 (6 bases). V lost 3 bases, J lost 1 base, and 12 bases lay in between. The germline V gene has CDR1 SGHVS and CDR2 FQNEAQ. The CDR3 covers 15 residues. The CDR3 here is CASSLAGQSNYGYTF. The CDR3, as DNA: TGTGCCAGCAGCTTGGCCGGACAGAGTAACTATGGCTACACCTTC.

The gene calls are TRBV5-1 and TRBJ2-1; D is perhaps TRBD2 (6 bases). The V gene lost 4 bases and the J gene lost 4 bases, with 21 bases spanning the gap. The germline gives CDR1 SGHRS, CDR2 YFSETQ. This CDR3 is built from 17 residues. CDR3 nucleotides: TGCGCCAGCAGCAAAGAAACCGGGGGACTGATTTACAATGAGCAGTTCTTC. Translated: CASSKETGGLIYNEQFF.

The gene calls are TRBV18 and TRBJ1-1; D ambiguous. This CDR3 contains 14 residues. The V end was cut by 3 bases, the J end by 8 bases, with 16 bases between. Germline CDR1 and CDR2: KGHSH and LQKENI. The CDR3 DNA is TGTGCCAGCTCACCCCAGACAAACACCTTCGAAGCTTTCTTT. Its protein product is CASSPQTNTFEAFF.

The J gene is TRBJ1-5, the V gene TRBV4-3; D not resolved. Germline loops: CDR1 LGHNA, CDR2 YSLEER. This CDR3 region has 13 residues. The V end lost 0 bases, the J end lost 5 bases, and 5 bases lay between the germline ends. CDR3 sequence (DNA): TGCGCCAGCAGCCAAGACTTGTATCAGCCCCAGCATTTT. This translates into CASSQDLYQPQHF.

This clone was observed a single time. The genes are TRBV6-5 and TRBJ1-4; 8 positions agree with TRBD1. Germline loops: CDR1 MNHEY, CDR2 SVGAGI. J lost 5 bases, V lost 0 bases, and 2 bases had no gene match. This CDR3 is built from 15 residues. The CDR3 sequence: CASSYSQGGNEKLFF. The CDR3 DNA reads as TGTGCCAGCAGTTACTCACAGGGGGGAAATGAAAAACTGTTTTTT.

V gene TRBV4-1 combines with J gene TRBJ2-1; TRBD1 is a possible D gene (5 bases). Trimming shortened V by 5 bases and J by 8 bases, and 16 bases separated the two germline ends. CDR1 and CDR2 (germline): MGHRA, YSYEKL. The CDR3 totals 14 residues. This CDR3 is CASSSRTQGYEQFF. The CDR3 DNA reads TGCGCCAGCAGCTCGCGAACTCAGGGTTATGAGCAGTTCTTC.

As for this clone: Other DNA sequences of this sample code for an identical CDR3. The genes are TRBV29-1 and TRBJ2-3, with 8 bases fitting TRBD1. The CDR3 totals 14 residues. Germline V CDR1 and CDR2: SQVTM, ANQGSEA. J was trimmed by 0 bases and V by 4 bases; bases with no gene match: 3. CDR3 DNA sequence: TGCAGCGTTGGTGGGACAGGAAGCACAGATACGCAGTATTTT. It translates to CSVGGTGSTDTQYF.

This clone was seen a few times. V usage is TRBV7-9 and J usage is TRBJ1-1, with D tentatively TRBD1 (6 bases). Germline V gene data show CDR1 as SEHNR and CDR2 as FQNEAQ (reference sequence). Trimming stripped 5 bases from V and 0 bases from J, with 13 bases between. The CDR3 spans 15 residues. The CDR3 DNA reads as TGTGCCAGCAGCCCGTGGACAGATTTGAACACTGAAGCTTTCTTT. The encoded protein is CASSPWTDLNTEAFF.

On this clone itself: Other DNA sequences in this sample translate to the same CDR3. The chain recombines TRBV18 with TRBJ2-2; D gene unclear. Deletions cut 2 bases from V and 2 bases from J, with 3 bases between. The CDR3 is 13 residues long. The germline CDR1 and CDR2 sequences are KGHSH and LQKENI. CDR3 bases: TGTGCCAGCTCACCATCCAACACCGGGGAGCTGTTTTTT. This encodes CASSPSNTGELFF.

The V and J genes are TRBV5-6 and TRBJ2-1; TRBD1 agrees at 7 bases. CDR3 length: 15 amino acids. From germline, CDR1 is SGHDT and CDR2 YYEEEE. J was trimmed by 3 bases and V by 3 bases; bases with no gene match: 6. This CDR3 is CASSSGTDNYNEQFF. CDR3 nucleotides: TGTGCCAGCAGCTCCGGGACAGATAACTACAATGAGCAGTTCTTC.

This chain links TRBV19 with TRBJ2-5; TRBD2 matches 11 bases. V lost 2 bases to trimming and J lost 4 bases; unmatched junction nucleotides: 3. Germline lookup yields CDR1 LNHDA and CDR2 SQIVND (reference sequence). This CDR3 comprises 15 residues. CDR3 amino acids: CASSILAGGIETQYF. The CDR3 DNA follows: TGTGCCAGTAGTATACTAGCGGGAGGAATAGAGACCCAGTACTTC.

The gene calls are TRBV18 and TRBJ1-2; perhaps TRBD1 as D (6 bases). The germline V gene encodes CDR1 KGHSH and CDR2 LQKENI. Trimming left V 0 bases short and J 0 bases short, with 8 bases between. The CDR3 is 15 residues long. The chain's CDR3 is CASSPPDRPNYGYTF. The CDR3 DNA reads TGTGCCAGCTCACCACCGGACAGACCTAACTATGGCTACACCTTC.

The chain links TRBV6-5 to TRBJ2-1; possible D gene TRBD2, 5 bases. The CDR3 is made up of 12 amino acids. From germline, CDR1 is MNHEY and CDR2 SVGAGI. With 0 bases removed from V and 9 bases from J, the gap between germline ends came to 6 bases. Here the CDR3 reads CASSYSDSEQFF. Written as DNA, the CDR3 is TGTGCCAGCAGTTACTCGGACTCTGAGCAGTTCTTC.